This T cell receptor (beta chain) was observed in a study of blood T cell repertoires in COVID-19. This CDR3 has 12 amino acids. V lost 2 bases, J lost 1 base, and 3 bases lay in between. Germline CDR1 and CDR2: SGHDN and FVKESK. In the authors' workflow: Estimation of nucleated cell counts was performed using reference gene primer amplification. Measured with immunoSEQ multiplex PCR; TCRdb has only the in-frame clones, and not every one. Clonal size and the V and J genes are those of that table, whereas D and trimming came from the DNA. The data hold roughly 92,000 clones, with roughly 86% observed a single time.

This TCR derives from a human donor with acute or convalescent COVID-19. The donor label of this sample is uncertain. The sample taken for sequencing was peripheral blood. J is TRBJ2-7 and V is TRBV14; no definite D call. CDR3 amino acids: CASSQTSYEQYF. CDR3 in DNA: TGTGCCAGCAGCCAAACATCCTACGAGCAGTACTTC.